This entry concerns a single T cell receptor (beta chain). This clonotype was seen a few times. Which antigen it targets is not known. The record has no base qualities; no much larger clone is one base away. The time point label, as the study defines it: sample taken at primary tumor resection. The donors were more than 60 patients from the lung TRACERx cohort who had early-stage, untreated non-small cell lung cancer. TCR sequencing used whole RNA extracted from tumor and nontumor lung tissue, or from cryopreserved PBMC samples, without cell sorting. Only patients with enough RNA available from two or more tumor regions were chosen for TCR sequencing. Before selection, tumor and adjacent nontumor lung specimens were reviewed by a lung pathologist. The library was prepared using 5' RACE. The listed sequencing device is NextSeq 500. In the TCR library protocol, a unique molecular identifier was attached to each TCR cDNA molecule so that PCR and sequencing errors could be corrected. On the study's bioinformatics: TCR identification, UMI-based error correction and CDR3 extraction were performed with Decombinator tools. TCRs above a frequency of 2 per 1,000, corresponding to the top 1% of the tumor frequency distribution, were defined as expanded. Expanded tumor TCRs statistically deemed absent (corrected P<0.05) from at least one tumor region were classed as regional, and all other expanded tumor TCRs were classed as ubiquitous. Renyi diversity was computed with the R vegan package after each repertoire had been subsampled 100 times to 5,000 TCRs. CDR3 similarity networks were built from amino acid triplet string-kernel similarity, with CDR3s being connected when pairwise similarity was above 0.82. Clones were called with MiXCR by TCRdb after fastp trimmed the public reads at Q25, and only in-frame beta chains were retained. Every distinct CDR3 protein forms one entry, paired with its most common genes and DNA. The authors' filters were not applied to this entry. The sample includes fewer than 15,000 distinct CDR3 sequences, with about 3.2% observed a single time. The ten largest clones add up to roughly 15% of the sample.

The data are from a study of spatial heterogeneity in lung cancer (dated by TCRdb to about 2019). A note on the overall study: Beta-chain transcripts were consistently detected in greater numbers than alpha-chain transcripts, which likely reflected higher beta-chain transcript abundance. Nonsynonymous mutation counts, determined by whole-exome sequencing of tumor tissue, were related to features of the TCR repertoire. The study quantitatively compared TCR alpha and beta repertoires across multiple tumor regions, matched nontumor lung and blood in non-small cell lung cancer. In the raw uncorrected reads, each unique combination of TCR and UMI appeared more than ten times on average. At surgery, 220 tumor regions, 63 to 70 matched nontumor lung samples and 56 PBMC samples were TCR-sequenced for both alpha and beta chains. TCR transcript counts in tumor regions correlated strongly with a T cell transcriptional module score from matched bulk RNA-seq.

The investigation overall reported the following: The tumor nonsynonymous mutation count correlated with the number of expanded alpha and beta TCRs within the tumor. Confirming at a functional level the hypothesis that regional TCRs recognize regional mutations was considered to require additional single-cell paired TCR alpha and beta sequencing. TCR-seq was estimated to cover only roughly 7% of tumor T cells for alpha chains and approximately 12% for beta chains. The count of ubiquitous expanded TCRs correlated with the count of ubiquitous nonsynonymous mutations, and the count of regional expanded TCRs correlated with the count of regional nonsynonymous mutations.

Compared with germline, V lacks 4 bases and J lacks 4 bases; bases without a gene match: 10. From the cysteine through the phenylalanine, the CDR3 covers 16 amino acids. Just CDR3 DNA is preserved here, 48 bases in frame from base 1. Reading the germline V gene gives CDR1 MGHRA and CDR2 YSYEKL. This receptor was identified in a male donor with early-stage non-small cell lung cancer. The sample consisted of lung tumor tissue, taken at surgery. This receptor chain uses TRBV4-1 and TRBJ2-5, with TRBD2 matching 9 junction bases. The CDR3 in this case is CASSPLAGAAAETQYF. DNA sequence: TGCGCCAGCAGCCCATTAGCGGGGGCTGCCGCAGAGACCCAGTACTTC.